This TCR beta chain is drawn from a study of radiation and T cells in renal cell carcinoma. Turning to the study itself: Nephrectomy followed 15 Gy stereotactic body radiation by 4 weeks. Study findings and constraints: In blood, top tumor clones expanded by 2 weeks, shrinking by 4. Baseline intratumoral clonotype presence is unknown without pretreatment biopsies.

On this clone: The antigen is unknown.

TCRdb's copy holds only in-frame clones and misses some; the assay was immunoSEQ multiplex PCR. The sample yields 100,000 to 150,000 clones, approximately 90% seen once. Specified time point: blood 2 weeks post-SBRT. Treatment of the sample: 15 Gy SBRT to primary tumor, nephrectomy 4 weeks later. Blood was sampled at baseline, 2 weeks and 4 weeks after SBRT. Trimming removed 6 bases at V and 1 base at J, with 13 bases between. The germline gives CDR1 MNHNS, CDR2 SASEGT. This CDR3 has 14 residues. The specimen was blood, collected from a patient whose treatment included radiotherapy and nephrectomy. The clonotype was recovered from a woman aged 70-85 years with renal cell carcinoma. This chain links TRBV6-1 with TRBJ2-7; D is perhaps TRBD1 (6 bases). CDR3: CASSQIGGSYEQYF. CDR3 in DNA: TGTGCCAGCAGCCAGATAGGGGGATCCTACGAGCAGTACTTC.